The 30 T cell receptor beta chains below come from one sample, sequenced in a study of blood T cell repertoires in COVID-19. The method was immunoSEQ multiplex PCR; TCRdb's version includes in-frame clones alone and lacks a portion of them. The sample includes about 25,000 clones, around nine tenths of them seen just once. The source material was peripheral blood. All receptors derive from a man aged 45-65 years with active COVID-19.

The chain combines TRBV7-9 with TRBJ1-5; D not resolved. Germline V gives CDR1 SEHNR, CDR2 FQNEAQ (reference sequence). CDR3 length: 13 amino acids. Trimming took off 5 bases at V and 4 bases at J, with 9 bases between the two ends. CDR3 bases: TGTGCCAGCAGCATTGAACGGAATCAGCCCCAGCATTTT. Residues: CASSIERNQPQHF.

Written as DNA, the CDR3 is TGTGCCAGCAGGTGGCTCACAGGGAATTACAATGAGCAGTTCTTC. It specifies CASRWLTGNYNEQFF. The J gene is TRBJ2-1, the V gene TRBV6-5, with a weak D call TRBD1 (6 bases). Germline V CDR1 and CDR2: MNHEY, SVGAGI. This CDR3 has 15 residues. V dropped 6 bases and J dropped 4 bases, with 16 bases sitting between them.

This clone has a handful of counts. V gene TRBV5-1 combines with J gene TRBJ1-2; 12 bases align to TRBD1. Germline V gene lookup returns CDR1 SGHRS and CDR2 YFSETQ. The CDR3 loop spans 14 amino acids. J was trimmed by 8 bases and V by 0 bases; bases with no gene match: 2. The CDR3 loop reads CASSLEGTGGGYTF. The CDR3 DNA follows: TGCGCCAGCAGCTTGGAAGGGACAGGGGGCGGCTACACCTTC.

In DNA form, the CDR3 reads TGCAGCGCCCGGGGGACAGGGCGCACAGATACGCAGTATTTT. This gives the protein CSARGTGRTDTQYF. V and J are TRBV29-1 and TRBJ2-3; 9 bases are shared with TRBD1. Germline assignment: CDR1 SQVTM and CDR2 ANQGSEA. The ends lost 7 bases at V and 1 base at J; junction bases unmatched: 6. This CDR3 spans 14 amino acids.

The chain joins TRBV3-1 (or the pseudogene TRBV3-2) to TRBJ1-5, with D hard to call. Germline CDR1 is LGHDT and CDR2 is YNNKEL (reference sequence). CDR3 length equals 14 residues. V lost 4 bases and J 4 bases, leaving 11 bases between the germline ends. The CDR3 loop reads CASSLPVWNQPQHF. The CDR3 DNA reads TGTGCCAGCAGCCTCCCGGTCTGGAATCAGCCCCAGCATTTT.

The DNA for the CDR3 is TGTGCCAGTAGTATCTCGGGGAGGGGCGATGGCTACACCTTC. Amino acids: CASSISGRGDGYTF. The rearrangement links TRBV19 to TRBJ1-2; TRBD1 might be the D (5 bases). Germline assignment: CDR1 LNHDA and CDR2 SQIVND (reference sequence). The CDR3 spans 14 residues. Trimming stripped 3 bases from V and 6 bases from J, with 14 bases between.

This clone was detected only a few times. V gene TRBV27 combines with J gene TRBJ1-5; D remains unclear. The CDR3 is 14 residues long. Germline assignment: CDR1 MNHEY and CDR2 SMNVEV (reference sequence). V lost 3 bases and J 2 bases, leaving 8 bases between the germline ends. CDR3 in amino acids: CASSFGWGNQPQHF. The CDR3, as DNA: TGTGCCAGCAGTTTCGGGTGGGGCAATCAGCCCCAGCATTTT.

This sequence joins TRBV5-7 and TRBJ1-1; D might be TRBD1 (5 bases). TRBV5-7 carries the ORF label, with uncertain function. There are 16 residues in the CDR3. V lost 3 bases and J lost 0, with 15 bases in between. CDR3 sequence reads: CASSCRVGQVNTEAFF. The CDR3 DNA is TGTGCCAGCAGCTGCAGGGTAGGCCAGGTGAACACTGAAGCTTTCTTT.

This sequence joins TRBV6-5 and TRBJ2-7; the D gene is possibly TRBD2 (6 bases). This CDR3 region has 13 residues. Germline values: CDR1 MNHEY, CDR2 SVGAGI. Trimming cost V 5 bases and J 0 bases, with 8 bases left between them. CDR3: CASSRGFSYEQYV. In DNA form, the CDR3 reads TGTGCCAGCAGTCGGGGGTTCTCCTACGAGCAGTACGTC.

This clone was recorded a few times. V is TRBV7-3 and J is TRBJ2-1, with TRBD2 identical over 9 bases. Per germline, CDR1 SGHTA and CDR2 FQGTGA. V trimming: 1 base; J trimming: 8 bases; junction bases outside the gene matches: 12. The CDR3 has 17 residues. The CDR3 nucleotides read TGTGCCAGCAGCTTAATTATTGGAAGCGGGGGGTCGGATGAGCAGTTCTTC. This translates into CASSLIIGSGGSDEQFF.

The CDR3 is CASSHTDRASLGGKLFF. The CDR3 bases are TGTGCCAGCAGCCATACGGACAGGGCCTCTCTCGGGGGAAAACTGTTTTTT. This chain uses TRBV9 with TRBJ1-4; 8 bases are a match to TRBD1. V dropped 4 bases and J dropped 10; count of bases not matched to a gene: 18. Germline CDR1 reads SGDLS; CDR2 reads YYNGEE. The CDR3 is made up of 17 amino acids. The variable domain in full, with the rest retrieved from reference TRBV9 and TRBJ1-4, is DSGVTQTPKHLITATGQRVTLRCSPRSGDLSVYWYQQSLDQGLQFLIQYYNGEERAKGNILERFSAQQFPDLHSELNLSSLELGDSALYFCASSHTDRASLGGKLFFGSGTQLSVL.

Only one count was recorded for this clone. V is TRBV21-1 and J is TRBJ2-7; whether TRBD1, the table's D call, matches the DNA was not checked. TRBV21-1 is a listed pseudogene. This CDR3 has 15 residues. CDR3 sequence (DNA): TGTGCCAGCAGCAAAGCCGAAACAGGGGACCACGAGCAGTACGTC. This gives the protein CASSKAETGDHEQYV.

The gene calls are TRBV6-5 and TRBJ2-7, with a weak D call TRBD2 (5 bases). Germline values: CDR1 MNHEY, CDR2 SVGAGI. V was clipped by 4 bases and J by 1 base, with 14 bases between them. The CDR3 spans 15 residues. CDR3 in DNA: TGTGCCAGCAGTTTGGACCGGAGAGGGTCCTACGAGCAGTACGTC. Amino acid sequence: CASSLDRRGSYEQYV.

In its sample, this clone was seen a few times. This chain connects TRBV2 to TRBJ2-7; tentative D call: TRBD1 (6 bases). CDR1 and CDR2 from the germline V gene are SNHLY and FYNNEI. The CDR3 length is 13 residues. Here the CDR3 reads CSLGAGANYEQYF. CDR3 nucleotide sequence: TGTTCACTAGGGGCAGGGGCGAACTACGAGCAGTACTTC.

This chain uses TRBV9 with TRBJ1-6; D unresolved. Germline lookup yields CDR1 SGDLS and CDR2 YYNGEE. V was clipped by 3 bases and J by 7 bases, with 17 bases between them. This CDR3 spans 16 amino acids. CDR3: CASSGGGAASNSPLHF. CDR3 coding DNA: TGTGCCAGCAGCGGGGGTGGAGCGGCATCCAATTCACCCCTCCACTTT.

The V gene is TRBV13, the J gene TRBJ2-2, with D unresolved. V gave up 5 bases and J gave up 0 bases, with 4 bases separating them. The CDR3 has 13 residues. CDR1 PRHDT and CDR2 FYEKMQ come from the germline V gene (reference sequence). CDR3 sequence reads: CASSLANTGELFF. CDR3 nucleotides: TGTGCCAGCAGCCTTGCGAACACCGGGGAGCTGTTTTTT.

The CDR3 region is CASAKTTGSREQYV. CDR3 nucleotides: TGTGCCAGCGCTAAAACAACAGGGAGTCGCGAGCAGTACGTC. J is TRBJ2-7 and V is TRBV19; D possibly corresponds to TRBD1 (6 bases). The CDR3 contains 14 residues. V was shortened by 9 bases and J by 6 bases, with 21 bases between the two germline ends. Germline CDR1 reads LNHDA; CDR2 reads SQIVND (reference sequence).

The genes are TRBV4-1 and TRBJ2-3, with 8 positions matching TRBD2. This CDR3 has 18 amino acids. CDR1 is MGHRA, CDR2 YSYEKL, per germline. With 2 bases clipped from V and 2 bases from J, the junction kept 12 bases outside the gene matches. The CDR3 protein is CASSQLLGSGGATDTQYF. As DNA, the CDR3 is TGCGCCAGCAGCCAACTCCTTGGGAGCGGGGGTGCCACAGATACGCAGTATTTT.

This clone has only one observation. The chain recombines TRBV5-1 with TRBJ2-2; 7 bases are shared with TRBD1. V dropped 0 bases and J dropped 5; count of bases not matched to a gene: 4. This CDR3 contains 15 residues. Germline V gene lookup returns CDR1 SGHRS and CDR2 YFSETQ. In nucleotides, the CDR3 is TGCGCCAGCAGCTTGGCGGGCAGGGGGACCGGGGAGCTGTTTTTT. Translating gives CASSLAGRGTGELFF.

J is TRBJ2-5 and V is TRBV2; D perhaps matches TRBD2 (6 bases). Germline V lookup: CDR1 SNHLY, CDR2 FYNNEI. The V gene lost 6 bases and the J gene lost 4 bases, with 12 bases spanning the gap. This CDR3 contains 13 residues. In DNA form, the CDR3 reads TGTGCCAGCAGGCGGGACTCCGCAGAGACCCAGTACTTC. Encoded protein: CASRRDSAETQYF. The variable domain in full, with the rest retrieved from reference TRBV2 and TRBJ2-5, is EPEVTQTPSHQVTQMGQEVILRCVPISNHLYFYWYRQILGQKVEFLVSFYNNEISEKSEIFDDQFSVERPDGSNFTLKIRSTKLEDSAMYFCASRRDSAETQYFGPGTRLLVL.

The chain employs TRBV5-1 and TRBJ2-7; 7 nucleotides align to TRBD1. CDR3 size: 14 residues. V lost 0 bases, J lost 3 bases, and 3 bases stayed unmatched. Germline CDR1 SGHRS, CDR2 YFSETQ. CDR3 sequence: CASSLGDSHYEQYF. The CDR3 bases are TGCGCCAGCAGCTTGGGGGACAGCCACTACGAGCAGTACTTC.

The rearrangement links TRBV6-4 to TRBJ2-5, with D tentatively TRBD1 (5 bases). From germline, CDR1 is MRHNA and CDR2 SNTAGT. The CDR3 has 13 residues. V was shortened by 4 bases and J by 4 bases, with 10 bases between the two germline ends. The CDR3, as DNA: TGTGCCAGCAGTGTAGTGCAGGGAGAGACCCAGTACTTC. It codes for CASSVVQGETQYF.

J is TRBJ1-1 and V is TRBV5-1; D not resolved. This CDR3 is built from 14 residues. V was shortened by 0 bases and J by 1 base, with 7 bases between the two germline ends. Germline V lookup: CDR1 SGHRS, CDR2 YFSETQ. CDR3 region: CASSLGLGNTEAFF. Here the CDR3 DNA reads TGCGCCAGCAGCTTGGGACTGGGGAACACTGAAGCTTTCTTT.

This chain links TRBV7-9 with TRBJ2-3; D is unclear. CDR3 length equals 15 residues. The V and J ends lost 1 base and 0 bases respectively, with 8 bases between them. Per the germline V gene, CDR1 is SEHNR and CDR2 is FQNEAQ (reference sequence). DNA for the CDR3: TGTGCCAGCAGCTTAGTGACTCAGAGCACAGATACGCAGTATTTT. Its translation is CASSLVTQSTDTQYF.

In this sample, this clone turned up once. The CDR3 DNA follows: TGCGCCAGCAGCTTCCTGACAGATGGAAACACTGAAGCTTTCTTT. This codes for CASSFLTDGNTEAFF. The rearrangement links TRBV5-1 to TRBJ1-1; tentatively, D is TRBD1 (5 bases). Deletions cut 2 bases from V and 2 bases from J, with 13 bases between. Germline CDR1 reads SGHRS; CDR2 reads YFSETQ. This CDR3 is built from 15 residues.

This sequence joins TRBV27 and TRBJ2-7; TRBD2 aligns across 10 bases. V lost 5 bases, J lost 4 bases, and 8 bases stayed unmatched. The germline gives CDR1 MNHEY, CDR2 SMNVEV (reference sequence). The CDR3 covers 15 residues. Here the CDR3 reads CASSPEAGGPYEQYF. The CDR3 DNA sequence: TGTGCCAGCAGTCCTGAAGCGGGGGGGCCGTACGAGCAGTACTTC.

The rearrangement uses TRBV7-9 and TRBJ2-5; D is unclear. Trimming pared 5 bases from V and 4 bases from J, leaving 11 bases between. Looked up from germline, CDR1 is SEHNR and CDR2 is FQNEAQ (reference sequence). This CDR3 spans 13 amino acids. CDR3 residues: CASSRIGGETQYF. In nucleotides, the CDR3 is TGTGCCAGCAGCCGTATCGGTGGAGAGACCCAGTACTTC. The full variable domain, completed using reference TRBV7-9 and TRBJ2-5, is DTGVSQNPRHKITKRGQNVTFRCDPISEHNRLYWYRQTLGQGPEFLTYFQNEAQLEKSRLLSDRFSAERPKGSFSTLEIQRTEQGDSAMYLCASSRIGGETQYFGPGTRLLVL.

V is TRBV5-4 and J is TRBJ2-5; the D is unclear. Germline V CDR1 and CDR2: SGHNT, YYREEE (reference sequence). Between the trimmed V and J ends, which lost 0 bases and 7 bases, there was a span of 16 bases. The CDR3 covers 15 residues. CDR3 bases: TGTGCCAGCAGCTTGGATCCCTCGTCTTATCTGACCCAGTACTTC. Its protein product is CASSLDPSSYLTQYF.

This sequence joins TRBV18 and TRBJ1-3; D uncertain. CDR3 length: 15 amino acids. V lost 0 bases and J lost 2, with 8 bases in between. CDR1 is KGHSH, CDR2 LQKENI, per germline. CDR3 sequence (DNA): TGTGCCAGCTCACCACCAGCGAGGGCTGGAAACACCATATATTTT. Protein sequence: CASSPPARAGNTIYF.

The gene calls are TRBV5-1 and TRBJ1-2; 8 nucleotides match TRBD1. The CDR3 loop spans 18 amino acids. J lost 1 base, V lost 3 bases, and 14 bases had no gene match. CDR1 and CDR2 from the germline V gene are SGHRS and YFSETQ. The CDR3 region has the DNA TGCGCCAGCAGCTCTTTACGGACAGGGATGATCCTTAACTATGGCTACACCTTC. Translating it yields CASSSLRTGMILNYGYTF. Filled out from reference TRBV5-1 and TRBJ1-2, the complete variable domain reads KAGVTQTPRYLIKTRGQQVTLSCSPISGHRSVSWYQQTPGQGLQFLFEYFSETQRNKGNFPGRFSGRQFSNSRSEMNVSTLELGDSALYLCASSSLRTGMILNYGYTFGSGTRLTVV.